This record concerns one T cell receptor beta chain sequence. Sequenced by immunoSEQ multiplex PCR; TCRdb stores in-frame clones only, minus some. The sample has 95,000 to 120,000 clones; around 90% are singletons. Trimming stripped 2 bases from V and 0 bases from J, with 11 bases between. The CDR3 spans 16 residues. In germline, CDR1 is SGHTA, CDR2 FQGNSA. The sample is drawn from a study of T cells after somatic rescue of genetic block. The rearrangement joins TRBV7-2 to TRBJ2-4; D is tentatively TRBD1 or TRBD2 (6 bases each). The material sequenced was peripheral blood mononuclear cells (PBMCs). The clonotype originates from a woman younger than 35. In nucleotides, the CDR3 is TGTGCCAGCAGCTTACCGGGGGCACAAGCCAAAAACATTCAGTACTTC. Encoded protein: CASSLPGAQAKNIQYF.